This T cell receptor beta chain was recovered during a study of T cells in Graves' hyperthyroidism and ophthalmopathy. Points from the study as a whole: Ophthalmopathy and stable hyperthyroidism were told apart by a 13 V-J model.

This clonotype was observed a handful of times. Its antigen is unidentified. It was RNA transcripts that yielded the amplified TCR beta CDR3 regions. HTBI primers were used for first-round RT-PCR of the TCR CDR3. One entry per CDR3 protein, called by TCRdb with MiXCR from the multiplex PCR reads. The table lists hundreds of thousands of distinct CDR3 sequences, about two fifths of them singletons. Uncontrolled infection, other autoimmune disease, pregnancy or lactation disqualified patients from enrolment. Fresh peripheral blood, 7.5 to 10 ml, was the source of the PBMCs. The receptor was derived from a young man with Graves' hyperthyroidism. Source material: blood.

The CDR3 is CASTTTGENGYTF. The CDR3 coding sequence is TGTGCCAGCACCACGACGGGGGAAAATGGCTACACCTTC. The V and J genes are TRBV11-2 and TRBJ1-2; weak D call: TRBD1 (5 bases). The germline V and J ends were trimmed by 7 bases and 6 bases, with 15 bases remaining between them. The germline gives CDR1 SGHAT, CDR2 FQNNGV. This CDR3 contains 13 residues.